This TCR beta chain was identified in a study of CD8+CD57+ T cells in acquired aplastic anemia. Study context: Across the sorted CD4+ and CD8+ cells, DNA amounts averaged roughly 3 ug. Study-wide findings and caveats: Patients and controls shared some 30 CD8+ CDR3 sequences.

As to this clonotype: Its antigen is still unknown.

According to the study, genomic DNA was the template for TCR beta VDJ and CDR3 profiling. Via MiXCR, TCRdb re-called the reads, giving one row per CDR3 protein. The sample lists 150,000 to 200,000 distinct CDR3 sequences, 64% seen once, with just over 45% in the top ten. V was shortened by 5 bases and J by 5 bases, with 9 bases between the two germline ends. There are 13 residues in the CDR3. In germline, CDR1 is SGHVS, CDR2 FNYEAQ. The V call is TRBV7-6, the J call TRBJ1-4, with D possibly being TRBD1 (5 bases). The sample comprised sorted CD4+, CD8+, or CD8+CD57+ T cells (not recorded which) from PBMCs. This sequence was found in a human donor with severe aplastic anemia or a healthy control (not recorded which). CDR3 region: CASSVRGNEKLFF. DNA of the CDR3: TGTGCCAGCAGCGTTAGGGGCAATGAAAAACTGTTTTTT.